This entry lists 21 T cell receptor beta chains sequenced from one sample in a study of control samples from healthy donors and cancer patients. The protocol was immunoSEQ multiplex PCR, while the TCRdb copy is restricted to in-frame clones and leaves out a portion. The sample consists of about 150,000 clones, over 85% of them appearing once. The sequenced sample consisted of blood. These receptors were collected from a man aged 50 or older in good health.

This clone showed up just once. The CDR3 loop reads CATQETGTGNTEAFF. The CDR3 region has the DNA TGTGCCACCCAAGAGACCGGGACAGGGAACACTGAAGCTTTCTTT. V gene TRBV19 combines with J gene TRBJ1-1; 8 positions agree with TRBD1. The CDR3 has 15 residues. The J segment lost 1 base and the V segment lost 10 bases, leaving 11 bases of the junction unmatched. Germline assignment: CDR1 LNHDA and CDR2 SQIVND (reference sequence).

The genes are TRBV20-1 and TRBJ2-3; TRBD2 agrees at 8 bases. The CDR3 runs 11 residues. V shed 7 bases, J shed 3 bases, and the junction held 0 bases outside the gene matches. The V gene's germline CDR1 is DFQATT and CDR2 SNEGSKA (reference sequence). CDR3 sequence: CSGLATDTQYF. In DNA form, the CDR3 reads TGCAGTGGACTAGCGACAGATACGCAGTATTTT.

J is TRBJ1-2 and V is TRBV5-1; possibly TRBD1 for D (5 bases). There are 15 residues in the CDR3. Germline V gives CDR1 SGHRS, CDR2 YFSETQ. V was cut by 0 bases and J by 4 bases, with 13 bases left in between. CDR3 sequence (DNA): TGCGCCAGCAGCTTGGGGCAGTCCCAGGGCTATGGCTACACCTTC. It codes for CASSLGQSQGYGYTF.

V usage is TRBV5-6 and J usage is TRBJ2-3; 11 nucleotides line up with TRBD1. CDR1 and CDR2 from the germline V gene are SGHDT and YYEEEE. The CDR3 is 17 amino acids. V shed 4 bases, J shed 0 bases, and the junction held 7 bases outside the gene matches. CDR3 bases: TGTGCCAGCAGCAATATGGGACAGGGGGAGAGCACAGATACGCAGTATTTT. It codes for CASSNMGQGESTDTQYF.

V usage is TRBV5-1 and J usage is TRBJ2-1; possibly TRBD2 for D (6 bases). Trimming removed 0 bases from V and 7 bases from J, with 14 bases in between. CDR3 length: 15 residues. CDR1 is SGHRS, CDR2 YFSETQ, per germline. This CDR3 is CASSLAAGWENEQFF. The CDR3 DNA is TGCGCCAGCAGCTTGGCGGCGGGATGGGAGAATGAGCAGTTCTTC. Looking up the rest from reference TRBV5-1 and TRBJ2-1 gives the full variable domain: KAGVTQTPRYLIKTRGQQVTLSCSPISGHRSVSWYQQTPGQGLQFLFEYFSETQRNKGNFPGRFSGRQFSNSRSEMNVSTLELGDSALYLCASSLAAGWENEQFFGPGTRLTVL.

The chain employs TRBV5-1 and TRBJ2-1, with 7 bases identical to TRBD2. The germline V gene encodes CDR1 SGHRS and CDR2 YFSETQ. This CDR3 has 14 residues. V lost 4 bases and J lost 7; bases outside the gene matches: 8. The CDR3 sequence is CASSPLTSRNEQFF. The CDR3 nucleotides read TGCGCCAGCAGCCCCTTGACTAGCAGGAATGAGCAGTTCTTC.

This clone has a handful of counts. The chain recombines TRBV19 with TRBJ1-3; TRBD1 is a possible D gene (6 bases). The CDR3 consists of 15 residues. The ends were cut back, 11 bases at V and 0 bases at J, with 17 bases in the middle. Germline V gene sequence: CDR1 LNHDA, CDR2 SQIVND (reference sequence). The CDR3 DNA is TGTGCCTCCGTAGACAGGCCCTTCTCTGGAAACACCATATATTTT. Amino acid sequence: CASVDRPFSGNTIYF.

This clone appeared once. This chain joins TRBV28 and TRBJ1-2, with 8 bases identical to TRBD1. The J segment lost 5 bases and the V segment lost 2 bases, leaving 1 base of the junction unmatched. The length of the CDR3 is 13 residues. Germline V gene data show CDR1 as MDHEN and CDR2 as SYDVKM. CDR3 in DNA: TGTGCCAGCAGTTTACAGGGGGCATATGGCTACACCTTC. It codes for CASSLQGAYGYTF.

The chain has TRBV5-1 and TRBJ2-1; 8 nucleotides match TRBD2. V lost 4 bases and J lost 0; bases outside the gene matches: 9. This CDR3 contains 17 residues. Germline CDR1 SGHRS, CDR2 YFSETQ. Here the CDR3 reads CASSPATGTSSYNEQFF. The CDR3 coding sequence is TGCGCCAGCAGCCCGGCTACCGGGACTAGCTCCTACAATGAGCAGTTCTTC.

The chain couples TRBV5-1 to TRBJ2-1; 7 bases line up with TRBD1. This CDR3 has 14 residues. V lost 6 bases, J lost 5 bases, and 8 bases stayed unmatched. The germline V gene encodes CDR1 SGHRS and CDR2 YFSETQ. CDR3 sequence reads: CASTQTGSNNEQFF. DNA for the CDR3: TGCGCCAGCACCCAGACAGGGTCTAACAATGAGCAGTTCTTC.

The rearrangement links TRBV2 to TRBJ2-2; 10 positions agree with TRBD1. V dropped 7 bases and J dropped 4; count of bases not matched to a gene: 6. The CDR3 consists of 15 residues. Germline V gene sequence: CDR1 SNHLY, CDR2 FYNNEI. The chain's CDR3 is CASTWTGGGTGELFF. The CDR3 bases are TGTGCCAGCACCTGGACAGGGGGAGGCACCGGGGAGCTGTTTTTT.

The chain employs TRBV4-2 and TRBJ2-2; D unclear. V was trimmed by 1 base and J by 2 bases, leaving 5 bases between them. Germline V gene data show CDR1 as LGHNA and CDR2 as YNFKEQ. The CDR3 spans 14 residues. The CDR3 reads CASSQGSNTGELFF. As DNA, the CDR3 is TGTGCCAGCAGCCAAGGGAGTAACACCGGGGAGCTGTTTTTT.

V is TRBV28 and J is TRBJ1-6; 8 bases are shared with TRBD1. The V and J ends lost 5 bases and 3 bases, in that order; junction bases with no gene match: 3. This CDR3 is built from 15 residues. Germline values: CDR1 MDHEN, CDR2 SYDVKM. CDR3 protein: CASSGRGHYNSPLHF. CDR3 bases: TGTGCCAGCAGTGGCAGGGGGCACTATAATTCACCCCTCCACTTT.

The chain employs TRBV4-2 and TRBJ2-5, with D possibly being TRBD2 (7 bases). The CDR3 sequence is 18 residues long. CDR1 LGHNA and CDR2 YNFKEQ come from the germline V gene. Trimming removed 0 bases at V and 5 bases at J, with 22 bases between. The CDR3: CASSQDLLGGAQGETQYF. The CDR3 nucleotides read TGTGCCAGCAGCCAAGATTTGCTGGGGGGGGCGCAGGGGGAGACCCAGTACTTC.

The J gene is TRBJ1-2, the V gene TRBV28; a possible D gene is TRBD1 (5 bases). The CDR3 has 14 residues. Germline V CDR1 and CDR2: MDHEN, SYDVKM. With 4 bases removed from V and 4 bases from J, the gap between germline ends came to 13 bases. CDR3 amino acids: CASSSQTGFYGYTF. The DNA of the CDR3 is TGTGCCAGCAGTTCCCAAACAGGCTTCTATGGCTACACCTTC.

This chain connects TRBV5-1 to TRBJ2-7, with 7 bases that match TRBD1. This CDR3 region has 13 residues. The J segment lost 2 bases and the V segment lost 4 bases, leaving 3 bases of the junction unmatched. Germline V gives CDR1 SGHRS, CDR2 YFSETQ. The CDR3 DNA reads TGCGCCAGCAGCCGGGACAGTACCTACGAGCAGTACTTC. Its translation is CASSRDSTYEQYF.

The CDR3 nucleotides read TGCGCCAGCAGCCAGGACAGTAACAATGAGCAGTTCTTC. Translated: CASSQDSNNEQFF. The rearrangement uses TRBV5-1 and TRBJ2-1; D is perhaps TRBD1 (6 bases). This CDR3 has 13 amino acids. Germline loops: CDR1 SGHRS, CDR2 YFSETQ. V was pared by 4 bases and J by 5 bases, with 10 bases between.

This clone appeared a single time. In DNA form, the CDR3 reads TGTGCCAGTAGCTCAGGGGGCGCAGGGACTGAAGCTTTCTTT. Residues: CASSSGGAGTEAFF. This chain joins TRBV19 and TRBJ1-1, with 8 bases that match TRBD1. CDR1 and CDR2 (germline): LNHDA, SQIVND (reference sequence). V lost 6 bases, J lost 5 bases, and 8 bases stayed unmatched. The CDR3 consists of 14 residues.

The rearrangement links TRBV18 to TRBJ2-7; no clear D. V lost 0 bases to trimming and J lost 6 bases, with 12 bases between them. CDR1 KGHSH and CDR2 LQKENI come from the germline V gene. The CDR3 is 14 residues long. CDR3 coding DNA: TGTGCCAGCTCACCACCCGCCCCTCCGGGCGAGCAGTACTTC. Translation gives CASSPPAPPGEQYF.

This clone occurred a few times. This chain uses TRBV10-3 with TRBJ2-5; TRBD1 matches 9 bases. The germline CDR1 and CDR2 sequences are ENHRY and SYGVKD. Germline trimming cut 2 bases from V and 4 bases from J; bases unmatched to any gene: 5. The CDR3 has 15 amino acids. CDR3 protein: CAISELQGAGETQYF. The DNA of the CDR3 is TGTGCCATCAGTGAGCTACAGGGGGCTGGAGAGACCCAGTACTTC.

V is TRBV4-1 and J is TRBJ2-3; 7 nucleotides line up with TRBD1. Germline V CDR1 and CDR2: MGHRA, YSYEKL. The CDR3 runs to 16 residues. V trimming: 5 bases; J trimming: 0 bases; junction bases outside the gene matches: 8. The CDR3 DNA reads as TGCGCCAGCAGCGATTACAGGGGTTCAAGCACAGATACGCAGTATTTT. It is translated as CASSDYRGSSTDTQYF.